These 3 T cell receptor beta chains came from one sample sequenced in a study of cytomegalovirus exposure and HLA in healthy donors. Generated by immunoSEQ multiplex PCR, the TCRdb table keeps only in-frame clones and is missing some. The sample comprises about 98,000 clones, approximately 90% of which are singletons, and more than 3% rests with the top ten. The sample consisted of PBMCs. The source of these receptors is a woman aged 25 to 39 in good health and CMV-seronegative.

The chain joins TRBV18 to TRBJ1-6; 7 bases align to TRBD1. The CDR3 spans 14 residues. V shed 5 bases and J 5 bases; nucleotides not matched to a gene: 3. Germline CDR1 KGHSH, CDR2 LQKENI. The CDR3: CASSVGQNNSPLHF. The DNA of the CDR3 is TGTGCCAGCTCAGTGGGACAGAATAATTCACCCCTCCACTTT.

By share, this clone counts as medium-sized. The chain uses TRBV7-9 and TRBJ1-2; D is ambiguous. This CDR3 is 17 amino acids long. CDR1 and CDR2 from the germline V gene are SEHNR and FQNEAQ (reference sequence). Trimming shortened V by 3 bases and J by 8 bases, and 25 bases separated the two germline ends. In nucleotides, the CDR3 is TGTGCCAGCAGCTTTAGCGCTTGGGTAGACAAGTTTGAAGGCTACACCTTC. Amino acids: CASSFSAWVDKFEGYTF.

This clone turned up a few times. This chain uses TRBV7-7 with TRBJ2-2; 8 nucleotides line up with TRBD1. The trim removed 5 bases at V and 7 bases at J, leaving 6 bases unmatched. The CDR3 is made up of 14 amino acids. Germline CDR1 SSHAT, CDR2 FNYEAQ (reference sequence). The CDR3 DNA reads as TGTGCCAGCAGCGAGGACAGGGCTGGCGGGGAGCTGTTTTTT. Translated: CASSEDRAGGELFF.